This T cell receptor beta chain comes out of a study of T cell responses to AZD1222 COVID-19 vaccine. Study outcomes and limitations: Mostly white British, mostly female donors; authors suggested clonal diversity may be underestimated.

The junction had 8 bases not matched to a gene; V was cut back by 3 bases and J by 9 bases. The CDR3 is 14 residues long. In germline, CDR1 is LNHDA, CDR2 SQIVND (reference sequence). Note on this clone: What it binds is not known.

The data were produced by immunoSEQ multiplex PCR, yet TCRdb's version contains in-frame clones alone and is incomplete. The sample records approximately 140,000 clones, more than 80% being singletons. V gene TRBV19 combines with J gene TRBJ2-1; 7 nucleotides line up with TRBD1. Sequencing was performed on peripheral blood, taken on day 0 of MenACWY control vaccination. The receptor's source is an adult in good health. Here the CDR3 reads CASSIGTAYGEQFF. Here the CDR3 DNA reads TGTGCCAGTAGTATTGGGACAGCCTACGGTGAGCAGTTCTTC.